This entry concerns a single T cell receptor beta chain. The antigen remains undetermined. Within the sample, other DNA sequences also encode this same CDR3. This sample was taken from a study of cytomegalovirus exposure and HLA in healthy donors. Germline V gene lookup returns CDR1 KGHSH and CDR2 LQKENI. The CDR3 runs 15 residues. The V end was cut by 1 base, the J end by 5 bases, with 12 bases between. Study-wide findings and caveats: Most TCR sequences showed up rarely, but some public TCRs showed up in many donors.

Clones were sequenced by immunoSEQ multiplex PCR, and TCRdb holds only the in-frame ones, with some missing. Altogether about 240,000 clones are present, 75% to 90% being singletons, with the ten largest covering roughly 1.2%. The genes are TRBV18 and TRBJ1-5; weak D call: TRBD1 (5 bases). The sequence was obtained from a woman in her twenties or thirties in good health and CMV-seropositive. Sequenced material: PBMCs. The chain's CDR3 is CASSPRGQGYQPQHF. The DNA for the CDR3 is TGTGCCAGCTCACCACGGGGCCAGGGTTATCAGCCCCAGCATTTT.